This is a list of T cell receptor beta chains from one sample in a study of blood T cell repertoires in COVID-19. The repertoire was sequenced with immunoSEQ multiplex PCR; TCRdb's copy has only in-frame clones and lacks some. This sample has about 73,000 clones, with around four fifths found just once. The sequenced sample consisted of peripheral blood. The receptors shown here come from a man aged 45 to 65 with active COVID-19. The CDR3 runs from the conserved cysteine through the conserved F or W. The order of the fields is CDR3 length, J gene, clone size, V gene, D gene, CDR3 protein, CDR3 DNA. D genes are given only for firm matches. Where a row states a size, it is once, few, many or the class of an expanded clone; other rows omit it.

CDR3 length: 16; J gene: TRBJ2-5; clone size: .; V gene: TRBV5-4; D gene: TRBD2; CDR3 protein: CASSLDRAGGRETQYF; CDR3 DNA: TGTGCCAGCAGCTTGGATCGAGCGGGGGGGAGAGAGACCCAGTACTTC
CDR3 length: 16; J gene: TRBJ2-7; clone size: few; V gene: TRBV3-1/TRBV3-2; D gene: TRBD1; CDR3 protein: CASSHPTGQGVHEQYF; CDR3 DNA: TGTGCCAGCAGCCACCCTACCGGACAGGGAGTCCACGAGCAGTACTTC
CDR3 length: 15; J gene: TRBJ2-5; clone size: .; V gene: TRBV15; D gene: .; CDR3 protein: CATSTPDREPETQYF; CDR3 DNA: TGTGCCACCAGCACTCCGGACCGGGAGCCAGAGACCCAGTACTTC
CDR3 length: 14; J gene: TRBJ2-7; clone size: .; V gene: TRBV7-2; D gene: TRBD1; CDR3 protein: CASGGTGTGNEQYF; CDR3 DNA: TGTGCCAGCGGCGGGACAGGGACAGGGAACGAGCAGTACTTC
CDR3 length: 16; J gene: TRBJ2-7; clone size: .; V gene: TRBV18; D gene: TRBD2; CDR3 protein: CASSDGGLAGGSEQYF; CDR3 DNA: TGTGCCAGCTCAGATGGTGGACTAGCGGGAGGGTCCGAGCAGTACTTC
CDR3 length: 14; J gene: TRBJ2-3; clone size: .; V gene: TRBV6-5; D gene: .; CDR3 protein: CASSYRQVTDTQYF; CDR3 DNA: TGTGCCAGCAGTTACAGACAGGTCACAGATACGCAGTATTTT
CDR3 length: 14; J gene: TRBJ2-5; clone size: .; V gene: TRBV5-6; D gene: .; CDR3 protein: CASSVRGAGETQYF; CDR3 DNA: TGTGCCAGCAGCGTCAGGGGGGCTGGGGAGACCCAGTACTTC
CDR3 length: 15; J gene: TRBJ2-7; clone size: .; V gene: TRBV6-5; D gene: .; CDR3 protein: CASRSAGLPPNEQYF; CDR3 DNA: TGTGCCAGCAGGAGCGCCGGACTTCCGCCGAACGAGCAGTACTTC
CDR3 length: 13; J gene: TRBJ1-2; clone size: .; V gene: TRBV6-5; D gene: .; CDR3 protein: CASSRDTNYGYTF; CDR3 DNA: TGTGCCAGCAGCCGGGACACCAACTATGGCTACACCTTC
CDR3 length: 16; J gene: TRBJ2-1; clone size: .; V gene: TRBV7-2; D gene: TRBD2; CDR3 protein: CASSLGTSGGYNEQFF; CDR3 DNA: TGTGCCAGCAGCTTAGGGACTAGCGGGGGGTACAATGAGCAGTTCTTC
CDR3 length: 15; J gene: TRBJ1-1; clone size: .; V gene: TRBV6-6; D gene: .; CDR3 protein: CASSFAGDGKTEAFF; CDR3 DNA: TGTGCCAGCAGTTTCGCAGGGGATGGAAAAACTGAAGCTTTCTTT
CDR3 length: 15; J gene: TRBJ2-1; clone size: .; V gene: TRBV3-1/TRBV3-2; D gene: .; CDR3 protein: CASSQLSGPRDEQFF; CDR3 DNA: TGTGCCAGCAGCCAATTGTCCGGACCGCGGGATGAGCAGTTCTTC
CDR3 length: 19; J gene: TRBJ2-6; clone size: .; V gene: TRBV7-2; D gene: .; CDR3 protein: CASSLVGTRNPFGANVLTF; CDR3 DNA: TGTGCCAGCAGCTTAGTCGGGACTCGGAATCCCTTTGGGGCCAACGTCCTGACTTTC
CDR3 length: 15; J gene: TRBJ1-5; clone size: .; V gene: TRBV5-6; D gene: TRBD1; CDR3 protein: CASSLLGQGDQPQHF; CDR3 DNA: TGTGCCAGCAGCCTCCTAGGACAGGGGGATCAGCCCCAGCATTTT
CDR3 length: 19; J gene: TRBJ2-2; clone size: .; V gene: TRBV10-3; D gene: TRBD1; CDR3 protein: CAISESPLDRPANTGELFF; CDR3 DNA: TGTGCCATCAGTGAGTCCCCCTTGGACAGGCCCGCGAACACCGGGGAGCTGTTTTTT
CDR3 length: 15; J gene: TRBJ2-1; clone size: once; V gene: TRBV24-1; D gene: TRBD1; CDR3 protein: CATSDPGQGWNEQFF; CDR3 DNA: TGTGCCACCAGTGATCCCGGACAGGGCTGGAATGAGCAGTTCTTC
CDR3 length: 15; J gene: TRBJ1-5; clone size: .; V gene: TRBV19; D gene: .; CDR3 protein: CASTWAGYSNQPQHF; CDR3 DNA: TGTGCCAGTACCTGGGCGGGGTATAGCAATCAGCCCCAGCATTTT
CDR3 length: 14; J gene: TRBJ2-7; clone size: .; V gene: TRBV7-8; D gene: TRBD2; CDR3 protein: CASSTGGGAYEQYF; CDR3 DNA: TGTGCCAGCAGCACGGGGGGGGGAGCCTACGAGCAGTACTTC
CDR3 length: 15; J gene: TRBJ1-6; clone size: .; V gene: TRBV27; D gene: .; CDR3 protein: CASRPQTGLNSPLHF; CDR3 DNA: TGTGCCAGCAGGCCCCAGACAGGCCTTAATTCACCCCTCCACTTT
CDR3 length: 17; J gene: TRBJ1-1; clone size: .; V gene: TRBV13; D gene: TRBD1; CDR3 protein: CASSYQDLTGVVSEAFF; CDR3 DNA: TGTGCCAGCAGCTACCAGGACCTGACAGGGGTGGTCTCTGAAGCTTTCTTT
CDR3 length: 14; J gene: TRBJ2-3; clone size: .; V gene: TRBV5-1; D gene: TRBD2; CDR3 protein: CASKAGGAPDTQYF; CDR3 DNA: TGCGCCAGCAAAGCGGGAGGTGCCCCAGATACGCAGTATTTT
CDR3 length: 14; J gene: TRBJ2-2; clone size: .; V gene: TRBV11-3; D gene: .; CDR3 protein: CASSLTGEGGELFF; CDR3 DNA: TGTGCCAGCAGCTTGACAGGGGAGGGCGGGGAGCTGTTTTTT
CDR3 length: 14; J gene: TRBJ2-3; clone size: few; V gene: TRBV6-5; D gene: TRBD1; CDR3 protein: CASTSGQGTDTQYF; CDR3 DNA: TGTGCCAGCACCTCCGGACAGGGCACAGATACGCAGTATTTT
CDR3 length: 15; J gene: TRBJ2-1; clone size: .; V gene: TRBV6-2/TRBV6-3; D gene: TRBD2; CDR3 protein: CASSSREGPYNEQFF; CDR3 DNA: TGTGCCAGCAGTTCCCGGGAGGGCCCCTACAATGAGCAGTTCTTC
CDR3 length: 17; J gene: TRBJ1-4; clone size: .; V gene: TRBV4-3; D gene: .; CDR3 protein: CASSQLYRQAPNEKLFF; CDR3 DNA: TGCGCCAGCAGTCAACTTTACCGACAGGCCCCTAATGAAAAACTGTTTTTT
CDR3 length: 14; J gene: TRBJ2-7; clone size: .; V gene: TRBV5-4; D gene: TRBD1; CDR3 protein: CASSSQGWAYEQYF; CDR3 DNA: TGTGCCAGCAGCTCACAGGGGTGGGCCTACGAGCAGTACTTC
CDR3 length: 13; J gene: TRBJ2-7; clone size: .; V gene: TRBV4-3; D gene: .; CDR3 protein: CASSQDRDYEQYF; CDR3 DNA: TGCGCCAGCAGCCAAGATCGGGACTACGAGCAGTACTTC
CDR3 length: 14; J gene: TRBJ1-2; clone size: .; V gene: TRBV6-2/TRBV6-3; D gene: TRBD1; CDR3 protein: CASSTRGTVYGYTF; CDR3 DNA: TGTGCCAGCAGTACCCGGGGGACAGTCTATGGCTACACCTTC
CDR3 length: 16; J gene: TRBJ2-5; clone size: .; V gene: TRBV5-1; D gene: .; CDR3 protein: CASTSGAGDGQETQYF; CDR3 DNA: TGCGCCAGCACCTCGGGGGCGGGGGACGGACAAGAGACCCAGTACTTC
CDR3 length: 12; J gene: TRBJ1-2; clone size: once; V gene: TRBV28; D gene: .; CDR3 protein: CASSSGTNGYTF; CDR3 DNA: TGTGCCAGCAGTTCCGGGACAAATGGCTACACCTTC
CDR3 length: 14; J gene: TRBJ1-1; clone size: .; V gene: TRBV27; D gene: .; CDR3 protein: CASTSPGRKFEAFF; CDR3 DNA: TGTGCCAGCACTTCCCCGGGGAGAAAATTTGAAGCTTTCTTT
CDR3 length: 15; J gene: TRBJ2-7; clone size: .; V gene: TRBV7-8; D gene: TRBD2; CDR3 protein: CASSLGSWDYYEQYF; CDR3 DNA: TGTGCCAGCAGCTTAGGGTCTTGGGACTACTACGAGCAGTACTTC
CDR3 length: 15; J gene: TRBJ1-6; clone size: .; V gene: TRBV15; D gene: TRBD1; CDR3 protein: CATSSRQGVNSPLHF; CDR3 DNA: TGTGCCACCAGCAGCCGACAGGGAGTTAATTCACCCCTCCACTTT
CDR3 length: 16; J gene: TRBJ2-6; clone size: .; V gene: TRBV5-6; D gene: .; CDR3 protein: CASSLVSRSGANVLTF; CDR3 DNA: TGTGCCAGCAGCTTGGTCAGCAGGTCTGGGGCCAACGTCCTGACTTTC
CDR3 length: 19; J gene: TRBJ2-5; clone size: few; V gene: TRBV10-3; D gene: .; CDR3 protein: CAISESIRDGTETQETQYF; CDR3 DNA: TGTGCCATCAGTGAGTCGATCCGGGACGGGACTGAGACGCAAGAGACCCAGTACTTC
CDR3 length: 15; J gene: TRBJ2-4; clone size: once; V gene: TRBV4-1; D gene: TRBD2; CDR3 protein: CASSQSASGSGIQYF; CDR3 DNA: TGCGCCAGCAGCCAATCGGCTAGCGGGAGCGGCATTCAGTACTTC
CDR3 length: 14; J gene: TRBJ2-5; clone size: once; V gene: TRBV7-2; D gene: .; CDR3 protein: CASSLAAIRETQYF; CDR3 DNA: TGTGCCAGCAGCTTAGCGGCCATTCGAGAGACCCAGTACTTC
CDR3 length: 11; J gene: TRBJ1-1; clone size: .; V gene: TRBV29-1; D gene: .; CDR3 protein: CSVEDRGGAFF; CDR3 DNA: TGCAGCGTTGAAGATAGGGGTGGCGCTTTCTTT
CDR3 length: 16; J gene: TRBJ2-5; clone size: .; V gene: TRBV14; D gene: .; CDR3 protein: CASSQGGVAEQETQYF; CDR3 DNA: TGTGCCAGCAGCCAAGGGGGGGTAGCTGAGCAAGAGACCCAGTACTTC
CDR3 length: 13; J gene: TRBJ2-7; clone size: once; V gene: TRBV4-2; D gene: .; CDR3 protein: CASSPDSRLEQYF; CDR3 DNA: TGTGCCAGCAGCCCGGACAGTAGGCTCGAGCAGTACTTC
CDR3 length: 16; J gene: TRBJ2-2; clone size: .; V gene: TRBV6-6; D gene: TRBD1; CDR3 protein: CASSYGGTGVAGELFF; CDR3 DNA: TGTGCCAGCAGTTACGGGGGGACAGGGGTGGCCGGGGAGCTGTTTTTT
CDR3 length: 15; J gene: TRBJ1-2; clone size: few; V gene: TRBV7-2; D gene: TRBD1; CDR3 protein: CASSLNRGNADGYTF; CDR3 DNA: TGTGCCAGCAGCCTTAACAGGGGAAACGCCGATGGCTACACCTTC
CDR3 length: 14; J gene: TRBJ1-5; clone size: .; V gene: TRBV6-2/TRBV6-3; D gene: .; CDR3 protein: CASSRTYSNQPQHF; CDR3 DNA: TGTGCCAGCAGTCGGACATATAGCAATCAGCCCCAGCATTTT
CDR3 length: 15; J gene: TRBJ1-2; clone size: .; V gene: TRBV10-2; D gene: .; CDR3 protein: CASRPGTRVNYGYTF; CDR3 DNA: TGCGCCAGCAGACCCGGTACACGGGTCAACTATGGCTACACCTTC